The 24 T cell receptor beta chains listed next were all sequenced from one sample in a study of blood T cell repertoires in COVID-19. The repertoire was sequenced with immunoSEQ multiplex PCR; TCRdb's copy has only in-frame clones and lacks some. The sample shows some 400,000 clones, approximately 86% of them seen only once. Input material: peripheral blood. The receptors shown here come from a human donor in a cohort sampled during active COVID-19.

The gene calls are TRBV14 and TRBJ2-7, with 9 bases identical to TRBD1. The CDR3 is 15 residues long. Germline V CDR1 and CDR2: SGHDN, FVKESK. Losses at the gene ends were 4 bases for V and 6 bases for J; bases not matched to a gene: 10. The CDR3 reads CASSLRGTGSVEQYF. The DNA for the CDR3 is TGTGCCAGCAGCCTGAGGGGGACAGGGAGTGTCGAGCAGTACTTC. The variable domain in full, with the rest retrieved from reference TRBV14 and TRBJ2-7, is EAGVTQFPSHSVIEKGQTVTLRCDPISGHDNLYWYRRVMGKEIKFLLHFVKESKQDESGMPNNRFLAERTGGTYSTLKVQPAELEDSGVYFCASSLRGTGSVEQYFGPGTRLTVT.

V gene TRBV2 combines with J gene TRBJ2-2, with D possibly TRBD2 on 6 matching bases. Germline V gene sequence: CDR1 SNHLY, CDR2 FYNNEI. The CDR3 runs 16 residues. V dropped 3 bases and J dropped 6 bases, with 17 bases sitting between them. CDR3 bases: TGTGCCAGCAGTGACCGCCTACCCCGGAGGGCCGGGGAGCTGTTTTTT. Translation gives CASSDRLPRRAGELFF.

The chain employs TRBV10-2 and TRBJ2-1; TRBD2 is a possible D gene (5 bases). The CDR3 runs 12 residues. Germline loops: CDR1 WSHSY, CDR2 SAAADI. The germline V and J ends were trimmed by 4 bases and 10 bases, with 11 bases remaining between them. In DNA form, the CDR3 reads TGCGCCAGCAGTGCTTGGACTGCAGAGCAGTTCTTC. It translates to CASSAWTAEQFF.

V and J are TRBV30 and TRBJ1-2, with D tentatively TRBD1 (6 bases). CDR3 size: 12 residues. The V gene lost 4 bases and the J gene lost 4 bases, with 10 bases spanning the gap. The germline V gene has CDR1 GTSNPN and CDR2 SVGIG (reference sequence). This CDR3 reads CAWMYRAYGYTF. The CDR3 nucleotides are TGTGCCTGGATGTACAGGGCCTATGGCTACACCTTC.

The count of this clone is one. In DNA form, the CDR3 reads TGTGCCACCAGTGACAAATCAAAAGATACGCAGTATTTT. Amino acid sequence: CATSDKSKDTQYF. The V and J genes are TRBV24-1 and TRBJ2-3; D is unresolved. With 4 bases removed from V and 5 bases from J, the gap between germline ends came to 9 bases. The CDR3 covers 13 residues. In germline, CDR1 is KGHDR, CDR2 SFDVKD.

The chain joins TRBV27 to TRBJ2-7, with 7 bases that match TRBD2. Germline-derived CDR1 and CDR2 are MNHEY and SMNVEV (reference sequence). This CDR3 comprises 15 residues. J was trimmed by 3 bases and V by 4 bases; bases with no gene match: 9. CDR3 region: CASSYFGSGVYEQYF. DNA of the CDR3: TGTGCCAGCAGTTATTTTGGGAGCGGGGTCTACGAGCAGTACTTC.

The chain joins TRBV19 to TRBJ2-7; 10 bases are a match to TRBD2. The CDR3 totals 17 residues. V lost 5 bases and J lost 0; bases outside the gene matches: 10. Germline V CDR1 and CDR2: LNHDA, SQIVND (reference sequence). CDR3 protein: CASSQREGLSSSYEQYF. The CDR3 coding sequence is TGTGCCAGTAGTCAGCGGGAGGGCCTATCGAGCTCCTACGAGCAGTACTTC.

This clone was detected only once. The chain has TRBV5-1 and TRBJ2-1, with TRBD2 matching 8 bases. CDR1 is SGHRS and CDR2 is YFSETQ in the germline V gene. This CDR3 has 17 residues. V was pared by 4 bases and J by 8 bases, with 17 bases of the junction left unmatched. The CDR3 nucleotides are TGCGCCAGCAGCCGAACTATTACTAGCGGAGGTGGCGATGAGCAGTTCTTC. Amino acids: CASSRTITSGGGDEQFF.

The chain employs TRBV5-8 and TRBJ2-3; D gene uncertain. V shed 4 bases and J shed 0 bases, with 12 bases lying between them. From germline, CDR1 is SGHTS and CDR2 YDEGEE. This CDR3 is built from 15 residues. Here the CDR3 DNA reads TGTGCCAGCAGCCCCCGCGGCTTGAGCACAGATACGCAGTATTTT. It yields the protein CASSPRGLSTDTQYF.

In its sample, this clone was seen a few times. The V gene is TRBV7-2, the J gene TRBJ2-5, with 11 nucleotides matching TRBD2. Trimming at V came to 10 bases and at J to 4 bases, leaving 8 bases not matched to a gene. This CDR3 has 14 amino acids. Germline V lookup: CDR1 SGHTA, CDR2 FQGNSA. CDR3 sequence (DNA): TGTGCCACCGGACTAGCGGGTGAGGGAGAGACCCAGTACTTC. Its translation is CATGLAGEGETQYF.

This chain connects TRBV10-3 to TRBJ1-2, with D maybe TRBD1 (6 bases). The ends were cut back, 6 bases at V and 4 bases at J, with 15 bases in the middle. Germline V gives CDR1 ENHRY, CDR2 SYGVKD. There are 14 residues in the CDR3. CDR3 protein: CAISPGDLAYGYTF. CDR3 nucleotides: TGTGCCATCAGCCCAGGGGATCTCGCCTATGGCTACACCTTC.

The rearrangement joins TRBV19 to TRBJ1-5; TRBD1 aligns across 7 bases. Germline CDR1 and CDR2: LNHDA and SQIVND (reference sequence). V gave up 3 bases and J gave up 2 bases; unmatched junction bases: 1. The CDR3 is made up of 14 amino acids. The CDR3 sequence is CASSIDRGNQPQHF. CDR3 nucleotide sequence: TGTGCCAGTAGTATCGACAGGGGCAATCAGCCCCAGCATTTT.

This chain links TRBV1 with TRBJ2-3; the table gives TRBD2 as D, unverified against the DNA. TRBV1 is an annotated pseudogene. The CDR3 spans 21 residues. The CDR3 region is CTSSQEQGTSPPKIPTDTQYF. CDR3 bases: TGCACCAGCAGCCAAGAGCAAGGGACTAGCCCTCCGAAAATCCCCACAGATACGCAGTATTTT.

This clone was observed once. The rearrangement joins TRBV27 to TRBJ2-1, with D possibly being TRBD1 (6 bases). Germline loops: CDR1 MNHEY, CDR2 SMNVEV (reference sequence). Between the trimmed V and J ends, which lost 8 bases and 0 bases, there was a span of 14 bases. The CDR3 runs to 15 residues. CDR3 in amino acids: CASGMGHTSYNEQFF. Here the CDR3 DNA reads TGTGCCAGCGGAATGGGACATACCTCCTACAATGAGCAGTTCTTC.

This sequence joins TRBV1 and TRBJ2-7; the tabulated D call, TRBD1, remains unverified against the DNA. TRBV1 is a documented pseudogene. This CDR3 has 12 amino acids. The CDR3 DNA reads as TGCACCAGCAGTGCAGGGAACTACGAGCAGTACTTC. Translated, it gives CTSSAGNYEQYF.

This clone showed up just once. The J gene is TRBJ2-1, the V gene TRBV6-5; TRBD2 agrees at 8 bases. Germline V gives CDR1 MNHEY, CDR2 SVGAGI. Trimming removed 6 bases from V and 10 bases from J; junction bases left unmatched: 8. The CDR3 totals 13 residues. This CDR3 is CASRRGGGSEQFF. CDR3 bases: TGTGCCAGCAGGCGAGGCGGGGGGAGCGAGCAGTTCTTC.

The CDR3, as DNA: TGTGCCAGCAGGAAGAGTAGTCCCTACGAGCAGTACTTC. The encoded protein is CASRKSSPYEQYF. This chain joins TRBV6-5 and TRBJ2-7; D ambiguous. The germline CDR1 and CDR2 sequences are MNHEY and SVGAGI. Deletions cut 6 bases from V and 2 bases from J, with 11 bases between. CDR3 length: 13 residues.

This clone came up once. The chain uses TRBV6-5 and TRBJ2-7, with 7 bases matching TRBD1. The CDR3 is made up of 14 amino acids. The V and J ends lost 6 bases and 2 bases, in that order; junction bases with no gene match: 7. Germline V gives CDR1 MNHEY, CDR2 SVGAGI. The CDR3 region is CASSSDRVTYEQYF. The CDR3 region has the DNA TGTGCCAGCAGCTCAGACAGGGTTACCTACGAGCAGTACTTC.

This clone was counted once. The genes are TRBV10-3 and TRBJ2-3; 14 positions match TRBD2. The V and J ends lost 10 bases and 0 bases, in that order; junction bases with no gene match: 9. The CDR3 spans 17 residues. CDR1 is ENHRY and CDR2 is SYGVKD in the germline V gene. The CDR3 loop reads CATSGTSGSGSTDTQYF. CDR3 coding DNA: TGTGCCACCTCCGGGACTAGCGGGAGTGGTAGCACAGATACGCAGTATTTT.

In nucleotides, the CDR3 is TGTGCCAGCAGTGAATTCGGGGGGAATGTTGTTGTCGATGGCTACACCTTC. Translated: CASSEFGGNVVVDGYTF. The rearrangement joins TRBV2 to TRBJ1-2; maybe TRBD1 (5 bases). This CDR3 comprises 17 residues. V lost 2 bases and J 6 bases, leaving 22 bases between the germline ends. From germline, CDR1 is SNHLY and CDR2 FYNNEI.

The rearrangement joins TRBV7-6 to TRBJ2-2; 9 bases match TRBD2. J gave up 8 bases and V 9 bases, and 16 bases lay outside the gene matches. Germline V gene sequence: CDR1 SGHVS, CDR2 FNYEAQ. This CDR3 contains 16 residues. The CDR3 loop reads CASKPGVSGSSGELFF. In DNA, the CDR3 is TGTGCCAGTAAACCCGGGGTTAGCGGGAGTTCTGGGGAGCTGTTTTTT.

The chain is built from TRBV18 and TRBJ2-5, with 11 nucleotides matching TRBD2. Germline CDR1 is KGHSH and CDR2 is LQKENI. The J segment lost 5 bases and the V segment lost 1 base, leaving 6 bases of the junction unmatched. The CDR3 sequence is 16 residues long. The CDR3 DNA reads TGTGCCAGCTCACCACTAACTAGCGGGAGACGCGAGACCCAGTACTTC. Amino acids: CASSPLTSGRRETQYF.

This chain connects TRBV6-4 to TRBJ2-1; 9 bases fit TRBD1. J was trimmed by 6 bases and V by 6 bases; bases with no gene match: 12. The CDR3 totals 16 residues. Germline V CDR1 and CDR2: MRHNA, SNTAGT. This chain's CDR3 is CASSHNSGQGGNEQFF. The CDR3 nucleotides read TGTGCCAGCAGCCATAACTCGGGACAGGGAGGCAATGAGCAGTTCTTC.

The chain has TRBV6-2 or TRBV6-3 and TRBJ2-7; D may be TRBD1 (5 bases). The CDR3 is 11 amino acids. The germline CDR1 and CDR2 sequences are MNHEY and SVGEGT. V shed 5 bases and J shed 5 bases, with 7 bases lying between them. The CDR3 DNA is TGTGCCAGCAGTCGCAGGGACGAGCAGTACTTC. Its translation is CASSRRDEQYF.